This T cell receptor (beta chain) was found in a study of T cell responses to AZD1222 COVID-19 vaccine. Study conclusions and caveats: Among the donors, most were white British and more were female, and clonal diversity was possibly underestimated.

Trimming pared 0 bases from V and 4 bases from J, leaving 13 bases between. CDR3 length: 16 residues. The V gene's germline CDR1 is SGHTA and CDR2 FQGNSA. Produced via immunoSEQ multiplex PCR; TCRdb's table is partial and in-frame only. The sample includes 250,000 to 300,000 clones, almost 95% of them seen just once. This clone was seen a handful of times. The antigen remains undetermined. V and J are TRBV7-2 and TRBJ2-1, with a weak D call TRBD2 (7 bases). The material sequenced was peripheral blood, taken 28 days after the second AZD1222 dose. This TCR derives from an adult who received the AZD1222 COVID-19 vaccine. The DNA for the CDR3 is TGTGCCAGCAGCTTAGCGCAACAGGGAGGGTACAATGAGCAGTTCTTC. Translating it yields CASSLAQQGGYNEQFF.